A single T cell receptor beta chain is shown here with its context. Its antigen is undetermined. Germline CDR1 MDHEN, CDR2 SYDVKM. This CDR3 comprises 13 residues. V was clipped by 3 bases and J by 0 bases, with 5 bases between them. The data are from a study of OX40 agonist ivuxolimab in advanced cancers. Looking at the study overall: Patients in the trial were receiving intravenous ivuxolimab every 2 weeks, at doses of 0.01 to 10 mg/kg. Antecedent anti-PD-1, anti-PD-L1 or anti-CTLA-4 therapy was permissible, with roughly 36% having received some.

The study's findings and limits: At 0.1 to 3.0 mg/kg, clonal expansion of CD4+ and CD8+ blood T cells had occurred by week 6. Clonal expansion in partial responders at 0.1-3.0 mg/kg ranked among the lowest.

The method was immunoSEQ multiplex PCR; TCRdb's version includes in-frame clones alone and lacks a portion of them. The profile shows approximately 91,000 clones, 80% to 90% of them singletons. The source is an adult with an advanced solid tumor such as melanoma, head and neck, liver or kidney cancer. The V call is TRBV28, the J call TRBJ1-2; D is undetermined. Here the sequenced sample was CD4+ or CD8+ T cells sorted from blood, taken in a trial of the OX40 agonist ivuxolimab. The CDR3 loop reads CASSFDANYGYTF. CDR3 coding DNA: TGTGCCAGCAGTTTCGACGCTAACTATGGCTACACCTTC.